The next 3 T cell receptor beta chains were all read from a single sample in a study of blood T cell repertoires in COVID-19. Measured with immunoSEQ multiplex PCR; TCRdb has only the in-frame clones, and not every one. This sample has around 190,000 clones; 70% to 90% occur once, and the top ten carry around 24%. The material sequenced was PBMCs or T cells enriched from blood (not recorded which). The receptors stem from a woman aged 35 to 49 in a cohort exposed to, infected with or recovered from COVID-19 (not recorded which).

The CDR3: CASLSPDRKYEQYF. CDR3 in DNA: TGTGCCAGCCTCTCACCGGACAGGAAGTACGAGCAGTACTTC. The rearrangement joins TRBV6-5 to TRBJ2-7; 7 positions match TRBD1. CDR3 length: 14 amino acids. Germline V lookup: CDR1 MNHEY, CDR2 SVGAGI. V shed 8 bases and J 4 bases; nucleotides not matched to a gene: 11.

The rearrangement joins TRBV12-3 or TRBV12-4 to TRBJ2-7; no reliable D call. The CDR3 spans 12 residues. With 3 bases removed from V and 4 bases from J, the gap between germline ends came to 7 bases. CDR3 coding DNA: TGTGCCAGCAGTTTCGGTTCGTACGAGCAGTACTTC. Residues: CASSFGSYEQYF.

The rearrangement uses TRBV3-1 (or the pseudogene TRBV3-2) and TRBJ1-6, with 7 bases fitting TRBD1. From germline, CDR1 is LGHDT and CDR2 YNNKEL (reference sequence). The CDR3 contains 15 residues. Germline trimming cut 1 base from V and 7 bases from J; bases unmatched to any gene: 4. CDR3 nucleotides: TGTGCCAGCAGCCAAGGACAGGGCGGGAATTCACCCCTCCACTTT. Protein product: CASSQGQGGNSPLHF.